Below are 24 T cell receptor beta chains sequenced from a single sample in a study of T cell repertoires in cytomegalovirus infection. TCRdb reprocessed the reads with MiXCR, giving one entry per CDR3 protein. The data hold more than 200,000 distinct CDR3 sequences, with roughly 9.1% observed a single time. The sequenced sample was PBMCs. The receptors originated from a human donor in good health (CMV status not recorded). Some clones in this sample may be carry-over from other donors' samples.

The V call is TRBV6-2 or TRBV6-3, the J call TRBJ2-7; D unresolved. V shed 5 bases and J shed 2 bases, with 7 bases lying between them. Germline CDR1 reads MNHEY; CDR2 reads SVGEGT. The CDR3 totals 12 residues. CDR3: CASSDLTYEQYF. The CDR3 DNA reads TGTGCCAGCAGTGACCTCACCTACGAGCAGTACTTC.

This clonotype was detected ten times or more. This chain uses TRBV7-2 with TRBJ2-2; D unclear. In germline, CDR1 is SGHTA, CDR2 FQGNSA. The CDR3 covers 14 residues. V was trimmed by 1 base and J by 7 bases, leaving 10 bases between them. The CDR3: CASSLDKGFGELFF. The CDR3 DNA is TGTGCCAGCAGCTTAGATAAGGGTTTCGGGGAGCTGTTTTTT.

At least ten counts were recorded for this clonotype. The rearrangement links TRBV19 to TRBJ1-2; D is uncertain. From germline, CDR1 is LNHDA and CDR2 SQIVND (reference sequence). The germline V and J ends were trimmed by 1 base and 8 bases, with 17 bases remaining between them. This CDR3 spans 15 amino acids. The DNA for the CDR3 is TGTGCCAGTAGTATAGGAGGTTTGCAGTCAATCGGCTACACCTTC. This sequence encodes CASSIGGLQSIGYTF.

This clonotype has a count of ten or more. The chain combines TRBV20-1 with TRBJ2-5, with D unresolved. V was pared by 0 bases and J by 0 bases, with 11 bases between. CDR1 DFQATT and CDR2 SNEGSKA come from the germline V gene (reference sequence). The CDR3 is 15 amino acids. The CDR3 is CSAREAGKNQETQYF. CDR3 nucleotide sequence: TGCAGTGCTAGAGAGGCTGGGAAAAACCAAGAGACCCAGTACTTC.

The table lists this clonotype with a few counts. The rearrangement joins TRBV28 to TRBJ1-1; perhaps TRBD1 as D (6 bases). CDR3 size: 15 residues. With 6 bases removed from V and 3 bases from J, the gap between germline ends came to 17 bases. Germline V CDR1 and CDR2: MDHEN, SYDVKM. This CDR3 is CASSLGGTRYTEAFF. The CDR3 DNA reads TGTGCCAGCAGCCTAGGGGGGACACGGTACACTGAAGCTTTCTTT.

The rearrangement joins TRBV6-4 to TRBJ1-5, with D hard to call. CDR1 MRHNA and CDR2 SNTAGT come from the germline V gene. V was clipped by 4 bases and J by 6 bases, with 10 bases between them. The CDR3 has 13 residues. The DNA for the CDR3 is TGTGCCAGCAGTGCCGGGGTTAGTCAGCCCCAGCATTTT. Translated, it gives CASSAGVSQPQHF.

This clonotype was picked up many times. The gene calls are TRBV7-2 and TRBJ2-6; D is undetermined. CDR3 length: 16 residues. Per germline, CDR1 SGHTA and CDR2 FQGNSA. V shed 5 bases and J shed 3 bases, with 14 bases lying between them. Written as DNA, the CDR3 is TGTGCCAGCAGCCCCGGTAGTTCGGTTGGGGCCAACGTCCTGACTTTC. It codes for CASSPGSSVGANVLTF. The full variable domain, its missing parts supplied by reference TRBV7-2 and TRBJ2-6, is GAGVSQSPSNKVTEKGKDVELRCDPISGHTALYWYRQSLGQGLEFLIYFQGNSAPDKSGLPSDRFSAERTGGSVSTLTIQRTQQEDSAVYLCASSPGSSVGANVLTFGAGSRLTVL.

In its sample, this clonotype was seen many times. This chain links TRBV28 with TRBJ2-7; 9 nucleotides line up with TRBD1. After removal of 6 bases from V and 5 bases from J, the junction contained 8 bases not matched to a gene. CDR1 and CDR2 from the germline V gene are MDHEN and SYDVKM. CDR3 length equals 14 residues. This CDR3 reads CASSLTGGRNEQYF. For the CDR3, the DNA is TGTGCCAGCAGCCTTACAGGGGGCAGGAACGAGCAGTACTTC.

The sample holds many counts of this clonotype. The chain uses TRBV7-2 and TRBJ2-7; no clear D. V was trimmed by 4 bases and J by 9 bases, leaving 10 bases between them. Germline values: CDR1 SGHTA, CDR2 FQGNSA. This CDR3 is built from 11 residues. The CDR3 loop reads CASSSLGTQYF. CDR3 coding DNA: TGTGCCAGCAGCTCTCTCGGAACGCAGTACTTC.

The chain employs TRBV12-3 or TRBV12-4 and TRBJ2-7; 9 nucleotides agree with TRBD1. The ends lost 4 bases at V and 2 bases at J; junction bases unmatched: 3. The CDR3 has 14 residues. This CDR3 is CASSWTGVPYEQYF. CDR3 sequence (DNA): TGTGCCAGCAGTTGGACAGGGGTCCCCTACGAGCAGTACTTC.

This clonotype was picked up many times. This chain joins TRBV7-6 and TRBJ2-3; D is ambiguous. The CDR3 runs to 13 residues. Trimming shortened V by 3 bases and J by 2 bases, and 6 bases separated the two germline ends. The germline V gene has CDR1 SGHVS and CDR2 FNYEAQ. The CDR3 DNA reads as TGTGCCAGCAGCTTGCGCCTCACAGATACGCAGTATTTT. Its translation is CASSLRLTDTQYF.

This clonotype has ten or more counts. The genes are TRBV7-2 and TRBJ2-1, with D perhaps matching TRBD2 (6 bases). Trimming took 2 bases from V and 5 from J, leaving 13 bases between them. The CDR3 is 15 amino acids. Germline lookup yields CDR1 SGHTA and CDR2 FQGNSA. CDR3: CASSLIAGGNNEQFF. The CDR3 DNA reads TGTGCCAGCAGCTTAATAGCCGGGGGAAACAATGAGCAGTTCTTC.

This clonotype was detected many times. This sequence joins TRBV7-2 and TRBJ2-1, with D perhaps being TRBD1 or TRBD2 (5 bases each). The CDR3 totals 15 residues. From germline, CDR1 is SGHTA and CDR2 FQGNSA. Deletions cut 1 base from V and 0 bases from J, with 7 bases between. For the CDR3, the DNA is TGTGCCAGCAGCTTAGAGAGGGGCTCCTACAATGAGCAGTTCTTC. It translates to CASSLERGSYNEQFF.

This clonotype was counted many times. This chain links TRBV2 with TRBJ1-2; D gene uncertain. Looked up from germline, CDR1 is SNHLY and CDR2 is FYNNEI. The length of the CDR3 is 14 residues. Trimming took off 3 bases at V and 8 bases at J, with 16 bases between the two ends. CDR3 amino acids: CASSELGSLWGYTF. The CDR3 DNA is TGTGCCAGCAGTGAGCTGGGGTCCCTATGGGGCTACACCTTC.

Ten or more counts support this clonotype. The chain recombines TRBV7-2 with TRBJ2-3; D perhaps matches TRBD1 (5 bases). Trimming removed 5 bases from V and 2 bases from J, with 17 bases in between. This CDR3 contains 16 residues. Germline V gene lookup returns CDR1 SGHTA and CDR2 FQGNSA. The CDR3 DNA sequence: TGTGCCAGCAGCCCAGGGTGGCCGGGCGACACAGATACGCAGTATTTT. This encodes CASSPGWPGDTDTQYF.

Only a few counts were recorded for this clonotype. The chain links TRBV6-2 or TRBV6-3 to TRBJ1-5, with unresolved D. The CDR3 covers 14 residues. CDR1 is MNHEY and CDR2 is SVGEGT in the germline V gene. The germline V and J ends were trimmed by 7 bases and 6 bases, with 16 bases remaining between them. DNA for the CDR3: TGTGCCAGCACCCGGAGCGGGAGTCGTCAGCCCCAGCATTTT. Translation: CASTRSGSRQPQHF.

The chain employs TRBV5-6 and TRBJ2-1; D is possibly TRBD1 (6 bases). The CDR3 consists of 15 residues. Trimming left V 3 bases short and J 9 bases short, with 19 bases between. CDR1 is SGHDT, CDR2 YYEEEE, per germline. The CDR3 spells CASSSKQGGFGEQFF. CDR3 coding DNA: TGTGCCAGCAGCTCGAAACAGGGCGGGTTCGGTGAGCAGTTCTTC.

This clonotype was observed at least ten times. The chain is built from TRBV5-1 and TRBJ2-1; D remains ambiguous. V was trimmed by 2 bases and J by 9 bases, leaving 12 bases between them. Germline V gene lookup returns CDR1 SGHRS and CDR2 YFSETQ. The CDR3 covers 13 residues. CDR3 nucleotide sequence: TGCGCCAGCAGCTTAGGGTCGGTTGGTGAGCAGTTCTTC. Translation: CASSLGSVGEQFF.

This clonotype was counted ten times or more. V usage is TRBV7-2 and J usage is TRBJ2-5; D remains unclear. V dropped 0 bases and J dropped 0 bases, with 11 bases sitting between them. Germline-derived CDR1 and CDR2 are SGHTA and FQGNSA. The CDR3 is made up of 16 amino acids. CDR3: CASSLAQQANQETQYF. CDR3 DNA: TGTGCCAGCAGCTTAGCGCAGCAAGCGAACCAAGAGACCCAGTACTTC.

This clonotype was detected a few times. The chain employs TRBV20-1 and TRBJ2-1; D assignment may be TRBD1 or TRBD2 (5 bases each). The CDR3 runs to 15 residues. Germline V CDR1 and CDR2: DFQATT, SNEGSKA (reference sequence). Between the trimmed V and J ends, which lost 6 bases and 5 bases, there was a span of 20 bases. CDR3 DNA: TGCAGTGCCCCGAGAGGGCAGGGACGGGACAATGAGCAGTTCTTC. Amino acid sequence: CSAPRGQGRDNEQFF.

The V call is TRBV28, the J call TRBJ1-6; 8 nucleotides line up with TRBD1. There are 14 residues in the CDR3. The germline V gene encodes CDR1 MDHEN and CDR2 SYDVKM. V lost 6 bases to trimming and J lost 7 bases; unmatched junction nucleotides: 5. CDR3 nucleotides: TGTGCCAGCAGGACAGGGGTACGGAATTCACCCCTCCACTTT. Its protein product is CASRTGVRNSPLHF.

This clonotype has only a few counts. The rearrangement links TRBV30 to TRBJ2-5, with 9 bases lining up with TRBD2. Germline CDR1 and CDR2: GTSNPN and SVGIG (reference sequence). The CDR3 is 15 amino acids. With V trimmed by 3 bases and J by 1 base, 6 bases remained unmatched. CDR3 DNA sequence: TGTGCCTGGAGCTGGACTAGCGCGTTCCAAGAGACCCAGTACTTC. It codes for CAWSWTSAFQETQYF.

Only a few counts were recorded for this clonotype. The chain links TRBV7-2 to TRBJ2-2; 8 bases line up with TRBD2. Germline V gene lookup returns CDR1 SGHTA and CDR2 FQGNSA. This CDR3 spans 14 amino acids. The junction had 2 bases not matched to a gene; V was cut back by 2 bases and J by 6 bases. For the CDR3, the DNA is TGTGCCAGCAGCTTACGGGGGGGGCCCGGGGAGCTGTTTTTT. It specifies CASSLRGGPGELFF.

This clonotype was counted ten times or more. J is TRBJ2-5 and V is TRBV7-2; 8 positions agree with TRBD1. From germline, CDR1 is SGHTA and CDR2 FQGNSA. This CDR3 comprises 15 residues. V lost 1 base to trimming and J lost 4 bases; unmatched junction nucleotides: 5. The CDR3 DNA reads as TGTGCCAGCAGCTTAGGGGGGACAGGCGGAGAGACCCAGTACTTC. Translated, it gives CASSLGGTGGETQYF.